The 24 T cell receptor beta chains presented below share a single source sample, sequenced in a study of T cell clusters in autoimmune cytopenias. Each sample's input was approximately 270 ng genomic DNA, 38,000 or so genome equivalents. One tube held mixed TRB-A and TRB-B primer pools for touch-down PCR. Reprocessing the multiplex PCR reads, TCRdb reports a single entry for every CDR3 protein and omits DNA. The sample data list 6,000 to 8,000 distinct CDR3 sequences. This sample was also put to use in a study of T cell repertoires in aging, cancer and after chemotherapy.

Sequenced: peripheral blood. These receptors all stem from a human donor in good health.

The CDR3 sequence: CASRPPSGGGETQYF. The rearrangement links TRBV5-6 to TRBJ2-5; TCRdb calls TRBD2, which cannot be checked without DNA. The CDR3 sequence is 15 residues long. Germline V lookup: CDR1 SGHDT, CDR2 YYEEEE.

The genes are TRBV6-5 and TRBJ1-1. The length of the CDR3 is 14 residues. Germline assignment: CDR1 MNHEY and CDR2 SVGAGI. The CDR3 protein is CASSYGRRSAEAFF.

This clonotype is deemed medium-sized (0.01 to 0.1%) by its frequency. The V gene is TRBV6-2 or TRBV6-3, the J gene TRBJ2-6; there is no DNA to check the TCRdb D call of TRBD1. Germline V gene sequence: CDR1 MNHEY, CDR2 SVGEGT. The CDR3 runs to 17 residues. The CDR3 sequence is CASSYRAGLSGANVLTF.

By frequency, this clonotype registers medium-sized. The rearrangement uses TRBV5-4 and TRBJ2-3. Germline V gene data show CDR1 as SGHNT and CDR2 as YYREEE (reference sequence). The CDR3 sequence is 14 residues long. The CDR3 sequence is CASSLAKGSDTQYF.

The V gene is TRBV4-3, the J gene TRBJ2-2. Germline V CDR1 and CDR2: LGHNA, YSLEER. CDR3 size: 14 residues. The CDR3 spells CASSQDQGPGELFF.

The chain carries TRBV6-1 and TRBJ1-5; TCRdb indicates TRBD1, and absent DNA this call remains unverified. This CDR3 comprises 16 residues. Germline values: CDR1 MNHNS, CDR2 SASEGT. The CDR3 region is CASSEKGQGVRQPQHF.

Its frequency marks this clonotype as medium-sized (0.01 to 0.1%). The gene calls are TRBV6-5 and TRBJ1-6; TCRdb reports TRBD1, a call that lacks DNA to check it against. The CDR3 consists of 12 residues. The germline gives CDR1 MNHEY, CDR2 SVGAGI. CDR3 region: CASRAGNSPLHF.

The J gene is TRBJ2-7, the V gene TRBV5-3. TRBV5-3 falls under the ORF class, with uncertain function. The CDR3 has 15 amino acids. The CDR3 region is CARSFSANIRPEQYF.

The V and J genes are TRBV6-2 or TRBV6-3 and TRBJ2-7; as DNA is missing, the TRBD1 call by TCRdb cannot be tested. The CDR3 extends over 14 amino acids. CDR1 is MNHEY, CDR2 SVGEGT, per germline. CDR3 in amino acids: CASSSTRVRNEQYF.

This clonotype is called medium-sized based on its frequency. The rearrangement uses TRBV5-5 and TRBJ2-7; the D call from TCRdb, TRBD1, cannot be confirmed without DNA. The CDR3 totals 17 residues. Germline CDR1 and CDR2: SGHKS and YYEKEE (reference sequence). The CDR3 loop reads CASSWSFGGHLSYEQYF.

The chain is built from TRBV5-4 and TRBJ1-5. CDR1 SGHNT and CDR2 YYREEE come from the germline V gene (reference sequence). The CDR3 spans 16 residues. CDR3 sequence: CASSLGGGGGDQPQHF.

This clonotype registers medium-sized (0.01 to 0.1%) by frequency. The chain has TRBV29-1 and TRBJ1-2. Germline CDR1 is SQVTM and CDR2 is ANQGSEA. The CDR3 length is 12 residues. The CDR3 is CSVGHGSVGYTF.

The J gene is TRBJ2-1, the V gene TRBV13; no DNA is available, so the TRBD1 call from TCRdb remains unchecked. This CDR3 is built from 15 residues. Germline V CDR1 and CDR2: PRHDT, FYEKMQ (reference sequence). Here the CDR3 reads CASSSYPGGRDEQFF.

Here the CDR3 reads CASSSGLGRDQYF. The chain has TRBV27 and TRBJ2-7; TCRdb returns TRBD2, unconfirmable since there is no DNA. The CDR3 has 13 amino acids. Germline V gene lookup returns CDR1 MNHEY and CDR2 SMNVEV (reference sequence).

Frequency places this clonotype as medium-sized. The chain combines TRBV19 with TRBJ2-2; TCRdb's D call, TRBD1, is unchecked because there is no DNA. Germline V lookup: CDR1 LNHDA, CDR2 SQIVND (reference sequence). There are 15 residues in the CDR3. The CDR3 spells CASSRQGARSGELFF.

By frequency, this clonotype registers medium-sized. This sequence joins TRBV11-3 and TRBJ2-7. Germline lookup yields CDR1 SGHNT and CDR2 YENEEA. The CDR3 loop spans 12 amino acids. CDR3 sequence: CASSYGDAEQYF.

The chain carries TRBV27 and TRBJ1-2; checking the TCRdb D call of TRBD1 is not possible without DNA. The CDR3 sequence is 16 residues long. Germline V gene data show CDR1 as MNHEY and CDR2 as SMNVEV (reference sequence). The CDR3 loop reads CASSSKGRLPVYGYTF.

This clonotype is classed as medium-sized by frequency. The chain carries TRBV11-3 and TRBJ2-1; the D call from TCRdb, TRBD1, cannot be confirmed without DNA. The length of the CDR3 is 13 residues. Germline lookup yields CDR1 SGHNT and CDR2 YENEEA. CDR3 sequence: CASSPQGSDEQFF.

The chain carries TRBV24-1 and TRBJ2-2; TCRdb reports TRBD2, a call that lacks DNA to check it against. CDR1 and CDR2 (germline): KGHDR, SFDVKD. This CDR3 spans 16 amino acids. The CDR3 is CATSGAGGQLTGELFF.

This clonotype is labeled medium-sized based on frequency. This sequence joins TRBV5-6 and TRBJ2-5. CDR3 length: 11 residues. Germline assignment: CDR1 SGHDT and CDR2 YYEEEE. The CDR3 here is CASSKQATQYF.

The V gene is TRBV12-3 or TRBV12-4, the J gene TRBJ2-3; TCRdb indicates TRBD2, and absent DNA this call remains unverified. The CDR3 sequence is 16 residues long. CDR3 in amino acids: CASTPGTSGEADTQYF.

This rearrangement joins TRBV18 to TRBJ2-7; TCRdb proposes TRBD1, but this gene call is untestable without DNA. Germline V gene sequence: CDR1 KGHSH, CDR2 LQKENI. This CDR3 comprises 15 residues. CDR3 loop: CASSPLGGDPYEQYF.

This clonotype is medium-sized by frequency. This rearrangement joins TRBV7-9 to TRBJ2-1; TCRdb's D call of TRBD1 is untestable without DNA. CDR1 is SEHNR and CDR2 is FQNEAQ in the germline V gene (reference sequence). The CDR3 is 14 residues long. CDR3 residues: CASSLPGFGNEQFF.

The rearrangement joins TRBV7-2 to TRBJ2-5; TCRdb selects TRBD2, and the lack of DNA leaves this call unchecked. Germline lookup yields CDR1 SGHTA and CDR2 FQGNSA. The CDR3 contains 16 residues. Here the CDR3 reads CASSLIGGGAAETQYF.